This TCR beta chain is from a study of STAT3 mutations in large granular lymphocyte leukemia. General study results and limits: Every T-cell large granular lymphocyte leukemia patient had at least one immunodominant TCR beta clonotype.

V lost 0 bases and J lost 2, with 11 bases in between. Germline loops: CDR1 ENHRY, CDR2 SYGVKD. This CDR3 has 16 residues. This clone showed up just once. Its antigen is currently unknown. Clones were read by immunoSEQ multiplex PCR, and TCRdb kept only the in-frame ones, dropping some. The data hold about 34,000 clones, with 86% observed a single time. The specimen was peripheral blood mononuclear cells. This chain uses TRBV10-3 with TRBJ1-5; D is perhaps TRBD1 (5 bases). The TCR sequence derives from a man aged 55 to 70 with T-cell large granular lymphocyte leukemia. Some clones in this sample may be carry-over from other donors' samples. The CDR3: CAISESWGGGNQPQHF. CDR3 nucleotides: TGTGCCATCAGTGAGTCGTGGGGGGGAGGCAATCAGCCCCAGCATTTT.